These 16 T cell receptor beta chains originate from one sample sequenced in a study of blood T cell repertoires in COVID-19. Only in-frame clones appear in the TCRdb table, and some are missing; sequencing was by immunoSEQ multiplex PCR. The sample contains more than 150,000 clones, 70% to 85% of which appear only once. Sequencing was performed on peripheral blood. The receptors were gathered from a human donor in a cohort sampled during active COVID-19.

The chain uses TRBV27 and TRBJ2-7; D is possibly TRBD2 (6 bases). This CDR3 region has 14 residues. The germline V gene has CDR1 MNHEY and CDR2 SMNVEV (reference sequence). Trimming pared 5 bases from V and 1 base from J, leaving 12 bases between. CDR3 nucleotide sequence: TGTGCCAGCAGTCGTCGGCTAGCGTCCTACGAGCAGTACTTC. This codes for CASSRRLASYEQYF.

V usage is TRBV5-1 and J usage is TRBJ2-7, with D possibly being TRBD2 (6 bases). Between the trimmed V and J ends, which lost 7 bases and 1 base, there was a span of 15 bases. The CDR3 sequence is 14 residues long. Germline assignment: CDR1 SGHRS and CDR2 YFSETQ. Written as DNA, the CDR3 is TGCGCCAGCGAGCCGGGGGTCGGGTCCTACGAGCAGTACTTC. It translates to CASEPGVGSYEQYF.

This clone came up a few times. The genes are TRBV6-5 and TRBJ1-1; D may be TRBD1 (5 bases). The germline V gene encodes CDR1 MNHEY and CDR2 SVGAGI. The CDR3 is 16 residues long. Trimming took off 0 bases at V and 1 base at J, with 12 bases between the two ends. The CDR3 here is CASSYSWGRANTEAFF. The CDR3, as DNA: TGTGCCAGCAGTTACTCCTGGGGCAGGGCGAACACTGAAGCTTTCTTT.

In its sample, this clone was seen a few times. V gene TRBV13 combines with J gene TRBJ1-1; D is perhaps TRBD1 (5 bases). V gave up 5 bases and J gave up 2 bases, with 15 bases separating them. CDR3 length: 15 residues. Looked up from germline, CDR1 is PRHDT and CDR2 is FYEKMQ (reference sequence). CDR3 DNA: TGTGCCAGCAGCCCCCTCCAGGGCGACAACACTGAAGCTTTCTTT. It yields the protein CASSPLQGDNTEAFF.

V gene TRBV10-1 combines with J gene TRBJ2-1, with D perhaps TRBD1 (6 bases). This CDR3 has 14 amino acids. The V gene's germline CDR1 is WNHNN and CDR2 SYGVQD (reference sequence). The V end was cut by 6 bases, the J end by 5 bases, with 14 bases between. The CDR3 sequence is CASSRDTLNNEQFF. The CDR3 DNA reads TGCGCCAGCAGCCGGGACACCTTGAACAATGAGCAGTTCTTC.

This chain connects TRBV4-1 to TRBJ1-1; 7 bases match TRBD1. The CDR3 loop spans 14 amino acids. V dropped 4 bases and J dropped 4; count of bases not matched to a gene: 6. The germline V gene has CDR1 MGHRA and CDR2 YSYEKL. CDR3 nucleotide sequence: TGCGCCAGCAGCCCGACAGGGTCGGCCACTGAAGCTTTCTTT. Encoded protein: CASSPTGSATEAFF.

The chain couples TRBV5-1 to TRBJ2-7; D may be TRBD1 (5 bases). The CDR3 is made up of 13 amino acids. Germline V gives CDR1 SGHRS, CDR2 YFSETQ. Trimming took 0 bases from V and 3 from J, leaving 7 bases between them. Written as DNA, the CDR3 is TGCGCCAGCAGCTTGGGACAGTTCTACGAGCAGTACTTC. The encoded protein is CASSLGQFYEQYF.

V usage is TRBV5-1 and J usage is TRBJ2-3; 7 nucleotides line up with TRBD1. The CDR3 has 12 amino acids. J was trimmed by 7 bases and V by 7 bases; bases with no gene match: 6. CDR1 SGHRS and CDR2 YFSETQ come from the germline V gene. In DNA, the CDR3 is TGCGCCAGCCGGGACAGTCCATATACGCAGTATTTT. Translation: CASRDSPYTQYF.

The chain has TRBV14 and TRBJ1-2; D not resolved. Germline CDR1 and CDR2: SGHDN and FVKESK. V lost 0 bases and J lost 4, with 12 bases in between. This CDR3 contains 15 residues. This chain's CDR3 is CASSQETDGAYGYTF. The CDR3 DNA reads as TGTGCCAGCAGCCAAGAAACAGACGGTGCCTATGGCTACACCTTC.

The J gene is TRBJ2-5, the V gene TRBV20-1; tentative D call: TRBD2 (5 bases). The CDR3 has 15 amino acids. V lost 3 bases and J lost 5, with 19 bases in between. The germline V gene encodes CDR1 DFQATT and CDR2 SNEGSKA (reference sequence). CDR3 nucleotide sequence: TGCAGTGCTAGTCCCGTAGGACTTACGGAGGAGACCCAGTACTTC. Protein sequence: CSASPVGLTEETQYF.

V is TRBV2 and J is TRBJ2-7, with a tentative D call TRBD1 (6 bases). From germline, CDR1 is SNHLY and CDR2 FYNNEI. The CDR3 length is 10 residues. The V end was cut by 7 bases, the J end by 11 bases, with 12 bases between. The CDR3 sequence: CASKDSREYF. DNA of the CDR3: TGTGCCAGCAAGGACAGTAGGGAGTACTTC.

V gene TRBV25-1 combines with J gene TRBJ1-2, with D maybe TRBD1 (6 bases). Germline lookup yields CDR1 MGHDK and CDR2 SYGVNS. This CDR3 spans 13 amino acids. Trimming took off 5 bases at V and 4 bases at J, with 11 bases between the two ends. The CDR3 sequence: CASSPDRGYGYTF. The DNA of the CDR3 is TGTGCCAGCAGTCCGGACAGAGGCTATGGCTACACCTTC.

The chain couples TRBV18 to TRBJ2-7; maybe TRBD2 (6 bases). Trimming left V 2 bases short and J 0 bases short, with 11 bases between. The CDR3 has 15 amino acids. CDR1 is KGHSH, CDR2 LQKENI, per germline. The CDR3 DNA reads as TGTGCCAGCTCACCAAGCCGGGGGAGCTCCTACGAGCAGTACTTC. Residues: CASSPSRGSSYEQYF. Variable domain in full (rest from reference TRBV18 and TRBJ2-7): NAGVMQNPRHLVRRRGQEARLRCSPMKGHSHVYWYRQLPEEGLKFMVYLQKENIIDESGMPKERFSAEFPKEGPSILRIQQVVRGDSAAYFCASSPSRGSSYEQYFGPGTRLTVT.

The rearrangement links TRBV7-9 to TRBJ2-1, with 10 bases fitting TRBD2. V lost 4 bases to trimming and J lost 3 bases; unmatched junction nucleotides: 6. The CDR3 runs 16 residues. The germline CDR1 and CDR2 sequences are SEHNR and FQNEAQ (reference sequence). CDR3 residues: CASSSLAGGYYNEQFF. CDR3 coding DNA: TGTGCCAGCAGCTCCTTAGCGGGGGGCTACTACAATGAGCAGTTCTTC.

J is TRBJ2-2 and V is TRBV9, with 8 bases aligning to TRBD1. V trimming: 8 bases; J trimming: 3 bases; junction bases outside the gene matches: 9. The germline CDR1 and CDR2 sequences are SGDLS and YYNGEE. The CDR3 contains 15 residues. CDR3: CASSGGYDDTGELFF. The CDR3 region has the DNA TGTGCCAGTTCAGGGGGCTATGATGACACCGGGGAGCTGTTTTTT.

This clone was seen only once. The rearrangement joins TRBV7-2 to TRBJ2-1, with D possibly matching TRBD2 (6 bases). The V and J ends lost 5 bases and 5 bases respectively, with 16 bases between them. The CDR3 has 15 residues. CDR1 and CDR2 (germline): SGHTA, FQGNSA. The CDR3 protein is CASSLQAGGDNEQFF. CDR3 bases: TGTGCCAGCAGCCTACAGGCTGGCGGGGACAATGAGCAGTTCTTC. Full variable domain (outside the CDR3, taken from reference TRBV7-2 and TRBJ2-1): GAGVSQSPSNKVTEKGKDVELRCDPISGHTALYWYRQSLGQGLEFLIYFQGNSAPDKSGLPSDRFSAERTGGSVSTLTIQRTQQEDSAVYLCASSLQAGGDNEQFFGPGTRLTVL.